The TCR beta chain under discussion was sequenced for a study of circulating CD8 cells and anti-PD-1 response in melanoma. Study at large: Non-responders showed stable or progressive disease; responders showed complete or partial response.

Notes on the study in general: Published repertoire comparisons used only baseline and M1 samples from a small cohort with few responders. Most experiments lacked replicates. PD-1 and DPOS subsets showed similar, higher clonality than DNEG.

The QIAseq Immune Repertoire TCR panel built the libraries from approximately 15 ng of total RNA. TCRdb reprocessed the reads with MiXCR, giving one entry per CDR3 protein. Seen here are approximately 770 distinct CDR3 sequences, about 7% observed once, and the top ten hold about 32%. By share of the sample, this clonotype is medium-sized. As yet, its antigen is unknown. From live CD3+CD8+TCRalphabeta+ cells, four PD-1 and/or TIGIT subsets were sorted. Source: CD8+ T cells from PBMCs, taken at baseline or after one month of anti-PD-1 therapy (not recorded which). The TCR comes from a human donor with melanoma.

This chain's CDR3 is CASSDRVGLYTGELFF. The CDR3 nucleotides read TGTGCCAGCAGTGATCGAGTGGGACTTTACACCGGGGAGCTGTTTTTT. The chain joins TRBV25-1 to TRBJ2-2; TRBD2 is a possible D gene (6 bases). This CDR3 has 16 amino acids. V was pared by 3 bases and J by 3 bases, with 14 bases between. The germline V gene has CDR1 MGHDK and CDR2 SYGVNS.